The text below deals with one TCR beta chain. Its antigen is unidentified. These data are taken from a study of blood T cells in healthy people across ages. The second PCR ran about 6 to 11 cycles with a sample-barcoded 5' primer and J-beta primers. A template-switch adaptor that had 12 random nucleotides put a tag on each cDNA molecule. MiXCR, applied by TCRdb to the 5' RACE reads, yields one record per CDR3 protein. The sample comprises 700,000 to 1,000,000 distinct CDR3 sequences, around two fifths of which are singletons, and about 21% rests with the top ten. General observations from the study: There was no known CMV status for donors, so expanded clonotype changes were possibly confounded. Bulk PBMC profiling left naive and antigen-experienced comparisons inconclusive.

The sequencing sample was made of blood. This sequence originates from a man between 60 and 75 years old in good health.

The CDR3 spells CASSLGTRLRFF. CDR3 DNA: TGTGCCAGCAGTCTCGGGACTAGGCTTCGGTTCTTC. The chain has TRBV6-6 and TRBJ2-1; 8 bases are shared with TRBD2. CDR1 and CDR2 (germline): MNHNY, SVGAGI (reference sequence). The CDR3 covers 12 residues. The V gene end was trimmed by 5 bases and the J gene end by 15 bases; junction bases not matched to a gene: 9.